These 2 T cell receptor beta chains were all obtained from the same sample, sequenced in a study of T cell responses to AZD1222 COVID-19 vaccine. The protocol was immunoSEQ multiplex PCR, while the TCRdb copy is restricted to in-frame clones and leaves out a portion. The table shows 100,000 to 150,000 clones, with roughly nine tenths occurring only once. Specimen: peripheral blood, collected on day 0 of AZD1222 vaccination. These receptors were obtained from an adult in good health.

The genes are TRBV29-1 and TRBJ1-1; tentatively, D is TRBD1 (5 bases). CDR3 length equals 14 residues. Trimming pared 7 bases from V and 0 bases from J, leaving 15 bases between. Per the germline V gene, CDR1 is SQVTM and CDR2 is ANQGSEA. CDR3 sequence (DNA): TGCAGCGCATTATCGGGACGTATGAACACTGAAGCTTTCTTT. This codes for CSALSGRMNTEAFF.

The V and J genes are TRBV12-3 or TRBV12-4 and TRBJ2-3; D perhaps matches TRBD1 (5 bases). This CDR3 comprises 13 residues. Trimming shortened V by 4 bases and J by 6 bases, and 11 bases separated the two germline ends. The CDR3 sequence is CASSSSQADTQYF. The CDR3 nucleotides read TGTGCCAGCAGTTCATCACAGGCGGATACGCAGTATTTT.